The clone carrying this T cell receptor beta chain was seen once. The antigen remains unidentified. Germline loops: CDR1 LNHDA, CDR2 SQIVND (reference sequence). This CDR3 comprises 16 residues. Trimming took off 5 bases at V and 3 bases at J, with 19 bases between the two ends. This entry comes from a study of beta chain features in type 1 diabetes. The investigators reverse transcribed all of the isolated RNA, so they sequenced expressed TCRB transcripts. The repertoire was sequenced with immunoSEQ multiplex PCR; TCRdb's copy has only in-frame clones and lacks some. The profile shows some 350,000 clones, around an eighth of them singletons. Findings and limits, study-wide: Type 1 diabetes patients had moderately but significantly shorter TCRB CDR3s in all four CD4+ subsets.

Staining for CD45RO/CCR7/CD25/CD127/CD95/CD27 allowed sorting of CD4+ naive, central memory, regulatory and stem cell-like memory cells. The chain uses TRBV19 and TRBJ1-1; a possible D gene is TRBD1 (5 bases). This sequence was found in a young woman with type 1 diabetes. The sequenced material came from naive CD4+ T cells from blood. CDR3 protein: CASSLTLTVIYTEAFF. For the CDR3, the DNA is TGTGCCAGTAGTCTGACCTTGACAGTAATTTACACTGAAGCTTTCTTT.